The rows below give T cell receptor beta chains drawn from one sample of a study of T cell responses to AZD1222 COVID-19 vaccine. Profiling relied on immunoSEQ multiplex PCR, and the TCRdb table lists in-frame clones only, not all of them. In the table there are about 260,000 clones, more than 80% of which are singletons. Sample: peripheral blood, taken on day 0 of AZD1222 vaccination. The receptors come from an adult in good health. Both conserved end residues are part of each CDR3. Fields, in order: J gene, V gene, clone size, D gene, CDR3 protein, CDR3 DNA. The D gene is left open where the match is weak. Not every row has a clone size; where given, it reads once, few, many or a size class.

j_call: TRBJ1-4; v_call: TRBV7-8; clone_size: -; d_call: -; cdr3_aa: CASSIRVPGNEKLFF; cdr3_nt: TGTGCCAGCAGCATCAGGGTTCCGGGGAATGAAAAACTGTTTTTT
j_call: TRBJ1-1; v_call: TRBV19; clone_size: -; d_call: -; cdr3_aa: CASSSTGSGTEAFF; cdr3_nt: TGTGCCAGTAGTTCCACAGGGTCGGGCACTGAAGCTTTCTTT
j_call: TRBJ1-2; v_call: TRBV14; clone_size: -; d_call: -; cdr3_aa: CASSTVNHYGYTF; cdr3_nt: TGTGCCAGCAGCACAGTTAATCACTATGGCTACACCTTC
j_call: TRBJ2-1; v_call: TRBV7-8; clone_size: -; d_call: -; cdr3_aa: CASASRRQATASYNEQFF; cdr3_nt: TGTGCCAGCGCCTCCCGACGTCAGGCCACCGCCTCCTACAATGAGCAGTTCTTC
j_call: TRBJ1-5; v_call: TRBV28; clone_size: -; d_call: -; cdr3_aa: CASNDYTGRNQPQHF; cdr3_nt: TGTGCCAGCAACGACTATACAGGGAGAAATCAGCCCCAGCATTTT
j_call: TRBJ1-2; v_call: TRBV24-1; clone_size: -; d_call: -; cdr3_aa: CATSDSPAGRGYTF; cdr3_nt: TGTGCCACCAGTGATTCCCCGGCAGGACGTGGCTACACCTTC
j_call: TRBJ1-1; v_call: TRBV18; clone_size: -; d_call: -; cdr3_aa: CASSPGTRTEAFF; cdr3_nt: TGTGCCAGCTCACCGGGAACACGCACTGAAGCTTTCTTT
j_call: TRBJ2-1; v_call: TRBV19; clone_size: -; d_call: TRBD2; cdr3_aa: CASSIDLMTSGLMVFF; cdr3_nt: TGTGCCAGTAGTATAGACCTGATGACTAGCGGTTTGATGGTGTTCTTC
j_call: TRBJ1-1; v_call: TRBV14; clone_size: -; d_call: -; cdr3_aa: CASSQETSGGAFF; cdr3_nt: TGTGCCAGCAGCCAAGAAACATCGGGGGGAGCTTTCTTT
j_call: TRBJ1-3; v_call: TRBV4-3; clone_size: -; d_call: TRBD1; cdr3_aa: CASSQDEGHRDRYF; cdr3_nt: TGCGCCAGCAGCCAAGATGAGGGGCACCGGGACAGGTATTTT
j_call: TRBJ2-2; v_call: TRBV7-9; clone_size: -; d_call: TRBD1; cdr3_aa: CASSPTGVGGELFF; cdr3_nt: TGTGCCAGCAGCCCGACAGGGGTCGGCGGGGAGCTGTTTTTT
j_call: TRBJ2-6; v_call: TRBV19; clone_size: -; d_call: -; cdr3_aa: CASSTALSGANVLTF; cdr3_nt: TGTGCCAGTAGTACCGCGTTGTCTGGGGCCAACGTCCTGACTTTC
j_call: TRBJ2-7; v_call: TRBV28; clone_size: -; d_call: TRBD2; cdr3_aa: CASSSGGGYEQYF; cdr3_nt: TGTGCCAGCAGTTCGGGAGGAGGCTACGAGCAGTACTTC
j_call: TRBJ1-1; v_call: TRBV9; clone_size: -; d_call: TRBD1; cdr3_aa: CASSLGQGMNTEAFF; cdr3_nt: TGTGCCAGCAGCCTTGGACAGGGCATGAACACTGAAGCTTTCTTT
j_call: TRBJ1-1; v_call: TRBV5-6; clone_size: -; d_call: -; cdr3_aa: CASSFKRREIANTEAFF; cdr3_nt: TGTGCCAGCAGCTTTAAGAGGAGAGAAATAGCGAACACTGAAGCTTTCTTT
j_call: TRBJ1-5; v_call: TRBV2; clone_size: -; d_call: -; cdr3_aa: CASSFLQVNQPQHF; cdr3_nt: TGTGCCAGCAGTTTTCTACAGGTTAATCAGCCCCAGCATTTT
j_call: TRBJ1-5; v_call: TRBV28; clone_size: -; d_call: -; cdr3_aa: CASSFLQGLSNQPQHF; cdr3_nt: TGTGCCAGCAGTTTCCTACAGGGTCTGAGCAATCAGCCCCAGCATTTT
j_call: TRBJ2-5; v_call: TRBV12-3/TRBV12-4; clone_size: -; d_call: -; cdr3_aa: CASRDDGTETQYF; cdr3_nt: TGTGCCAGCAGGGATGACGGGACAGAGACCCAGTACTTC
j_call: TRBJ1-2; v_call: TRBV6-5; clone_size: once; d_call: -; cdr3_aa: CASSYSGPNYGYTF; cdr3_nt: TGTGCCAGCAGTTACTCGGGGCCGAACTATGGCTACACCTTC
j_call: TRBJ2-7; v_call: TRBV7-2; clone_size: -; d_call: -; cdr3_aa: CASSPQGPHYEQYF; cdr3_nt: TGTGCCAGCAGCCCCCAGGGACCCCACTACGAGCAGTACTTC
j_call: TRBJ1-1; v_call: TRBV28; clone_size: -; d_call: TRBD1; cdr3_aa: CASSLTGENTEAFF; cdr3_nt: TGTGCCAGCAGTTTGACAGGGGAGAACACTGAAGCTTTCTTT
j_call: TRBJ1-4; v_call: TRBV28; clone_size: once; d_call: -; cdr3_aa: CASSLSRTGGAEKLFF; cdr3_nt: TGTGCCAGCAGTTTATCCCGGACGGGGGGAGCAGAAAAACTGTTTTTT
j_call: TRBJ2-1; v_call: TRBV29-1; clone_size: -; d_call: -; cdr3_aa: CSVGEQFF; cdr3_nt: TGCAGCGTCGGCGAGCAGTTCTTC
j_call: TRBJ1-1; v_call: TRBV28; clone_size: -; d_call: -; cdr3_aa: CATTTRALNTEAFF; cdr3_nt: TGTGCCACCACGACGAGGGCATTGAACACTGAAGCTTTCTTT
j_call: TRBJ2-5; v_call: TRBV30; clone_size: -; d_call: -; cdr3_aa: CALTGEGVGQKTQYF; cdr3_nt: TGTGCCTTGACAGGGGAGGGAGTGGGTCAAAAGACCCAGTACTTC
j_call: TRBJ2-2; v_call: TRBV11-3; clone_size: -; d_call: -; cdr3_aa: CASSLVGPTSTGELFF; cdr3_nt: TGTGCCAGCAGCTTGGTGGGACCTACGAGCACCGGGGAGCTGTTTTTT
j_call: TRBJ2-2; v_call: TRBV11-2; clone_size: few; d_call: TRBD1; cdr3_aa: CASTTTTGGAGELFF; cdr3_nt: TGTGCCAGCACCACAACGACAGGGGGTGCCGGGGAGCTGTTTTTT
j_call: TRBJ2-7; v_call: TRBV6-2/TRBV6-3; clone_size: once; d_call: TRBD1; cdr3_aa: CASSYFGTVSYEQYF; cdr3_nt: TGTGCCAGCAGTTACTTCGGGACAGTCTCCTACGAGCAGTACTTC
j_call: TRBJ1-2; v_call: TRBV3-1/TRBV3-2; clone_size: -; d_call: -; cdr3_aa: CASSQDPGAGGYTF; cdr3_nt: TGTGCCAGCAGCCAAGATCCGGGGGCGGGCGGCTACACCTTC
j_call: TRBJ2-7; v_call: TRBV7-6; clone_size: -; d_call: -; cdr3_aa: CASSSGLEQYF; cdr3_nt: TGTGCCAGCAGCTCTGGACTAGAGCAGTACTTC
j_call: TRBJ2-3; v_call: TRBV11-2; clone_size: -; d_call: -; cdr3_aa: CASSPRVAASPERQYF; cdr3_nt: TGTGCCAGCAGCCCCCGGGTAGCGGCCTCCCCGGAGCGGCAGTATTTT
j_call: TRBJ2-7; v_call: TRBV9; clone_size: -; d_call: TRBD2; cdr3_aa: CASSGRGLAGVYEQYF; cdr3_nt: TGTGCCAGCAGCGGGAGGGGACTAGCGGGAGTCTACGAGCAGTACTTC
j_call: TRBJ2-7; v_call: TRBV21-1; clone_size: -; d_call: -; cdr3_aa: CASRGWDYEQYF; cdr3_nt: TGTGCCAGCAGGGGGTGGGACTACGAGCAGTACTTC
j_call: TRBJ1-3; v_call: TRBV4-2; clone_size: -; d_call: -; cdr3_aa: CASSPLSSGNTIYF; cdr3_nt: TGTGCCAGCAGCCCCCTGAGCTCTGGAAACACCATATATTTT
j_call: TRBJ2-1; v_call: TRBV2; clone_size: -; d_call: TRBD2; cdr3_aa: CASSPSGRGREQFF; cdr3_nt: TGTGCCAGTTCCCCTAGCGGGAGGGGGCGTGAGCAGTTCTTC